This T cell receptor beta chain was sequenced in a study of blood T cell repertoires in COVID-19. Study-wide context: Both acute and convalescent COVID-19 samples were obtained from the United States, Italy and Spain. The analysed material was cDNA or gDNA that came from T cells, B-cell-depleted T cells, or PBMCs.

The sample holds many counts of this clone. In the authors' workflow: Researchers report that nucleated cell counts were estimated from reference gene primer amplification. Sequencing used immunoSEQ multiplex PCR; TCRdb keeps in-frame clones, though not all of them. The DNA was the basis for D and trimming; V, J and clone size are from that table. The data contain 160,000 or so clones, just over 90% of them singletons. V lost 3 bases, J lost 6 bases, and 9 bases lay in between. The CDR3 runs 12 residues. This chain connects TRBV12-3 or TRBV12-4 to TRBJ2-7; D is ambiguous. Source material: peripheral blood. The origin of this receptor is a woman between 55 and 75 years old with COVID-19, enrolled during active disease. CDR3 coding DNA: TGTGCCAGCAGTTTCTTCCCGGGCGAGCAGTACTTC. It encodes CASSFFPGEQYF.